This T cell receptor (beta chain) was captured by sequencing in a study of T cells in Graves' hyperthyroidism and ophthalmopathy. The germline CDR1 and CDR2 sequences are MNHEY and SMNVEV (reference sequence). The length of the CDR3 is 16 residues. V lost 5 bases to trimming and J lost 5 bases; unmatched junction nucleotides: 13. General study findings and limits: Most thyroid clonotypes with frequency above 0.001 were detected in blood. A model built on 13 V-J features separated ophthalmopathy from stable hyperthyroidism.

This clonotype was recorded many times. Its cognate antigen is unknown. The patients, who ranged from 18 to 65 in age, presented with newly diagnosed hyperthyroidism lasting under 2 months. Blood sampling occurred at first hyperthyroidism diagnosis, ahead of any ophthalmopathy symptoms. From RNA transcripts, TCR beta CDR3 regions were amplified. When the TCR CDR3 underwent first-round RT-PCR, the HTBI primer set was used. TCRdb redid the calling of the multiplex PCR reads with MiXCR, one entry per CDR3 protein. The repertoire holds hundreds of thousands of distinct CDR3 sequences, with about 15% as singletons.

This clonotype was obtained from a woman in her twenties or thirties with Graves' hyperthyroidism that later progressed to Graves' ophthalmopathy. The chain links TRBV27 to TRBJ2-7; the match to TRBD1 covers 9 bases. The specimen sequenced was blood. In nucleotides, the CDR3 is TGTGCCAGCAGTGGGACCGGGACAGGGAAAACCCACGAGCAGTACTTC. This encodes CASSGTGTGKTHEQYF.